This T cell receptor (beta chain) was found in a study of T cell responses to AZD1222 COVID-19 vaccine. Points from the study as a whole: Targets within unmutated variant regions were reportedly found for nearly half of spike-specific TCRs.

Some clones are missing from TCRdb's copy, which holds only in-frame ones; the method was immunoSEQ multiplex PCR. The sample shows 120,000 or so clones, about 89% of them seen only once. The CDR3 has 14 residues. V was cut by 2 bases and J by 0 bases, with 8 bases left in between. The germline CDR1 and CDR2 sequences are SGHRS and YFSETQ. This clone was found once. Its antigen is undetermined. This rearrangement joins TRBV5-1 to TRBJ1-1; D gene ambiguous. This receptor was taken from an adult in good health. The material sequenced was peripheral blood, taken on day 0 of AZD1222 vaccination. CDR3 region: CASSLNGVNTEAFF. DNA of the CDR3: TGCGCCAGCAGCTTAAACGGGGTGAACACTGAAGCTTTCTTT.